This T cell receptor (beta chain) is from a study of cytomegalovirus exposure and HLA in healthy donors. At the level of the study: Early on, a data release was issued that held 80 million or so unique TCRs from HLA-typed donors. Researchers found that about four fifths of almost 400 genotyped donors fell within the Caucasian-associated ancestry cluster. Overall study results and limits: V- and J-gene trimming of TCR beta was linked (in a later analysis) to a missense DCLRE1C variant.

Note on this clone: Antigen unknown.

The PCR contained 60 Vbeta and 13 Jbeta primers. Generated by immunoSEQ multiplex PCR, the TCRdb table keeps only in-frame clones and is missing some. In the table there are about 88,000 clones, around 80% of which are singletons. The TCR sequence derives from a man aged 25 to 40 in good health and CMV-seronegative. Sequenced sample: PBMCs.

This CDR3 is CASGLNLQRSSYNSPLHF. CDR3 in DNA: TGTGCTAGTGGTTTAAATTTACAACGGAGCTCCTATAATTCACCCCTCCACTTT. This chain joins TRBV12-5 and TRBJ1-6; D is uncertain. From germline, CDR1 is LGHNT and CDR2 FRNRAP. The CDR3 loop spans 18 amino acids. V was trimmed by 3 bases and J by 0 bases, leaving 15 bases between them. The variable domain in full, with the rest retrieved from reference TRBV12-5 and TRBJ1-6, is DARVTQTPRHKVTEMGQEVTMRCQPILGHNTVFWYRQTMMQGLELLAYFRNRAPLDDSGMPKDRFSAEMPDATLATLKIQPSEPRDSAVYFCASGLNLQRSSYNSPLHFGNGTRLTVT.